The 5 T cell receptor beta chains given below trace back to one sample, sequenced in a study of human T cells and chemical hapten exposure (dated by TCRdb to 2020 to 2023). Library prep was done by RACE. TCRdb lists the instrument as NextSeq 500. Starting from the raw public reads, TCRdb applied fastp trimming at Q25, assembled clones with MiXCR and retained in-frame beta chains. Rows matching on CDR3 protein sequence are summarized as one entry with the most common DNA and genes. The sample table contains fewer than 140,000 distinct CDR3 sequences; only one count was recorded for 9% to 15% of them. The ten largest account for around 1.7% of the sample. The time point label on this specimen signifies: pre-sensitization, week 0. The treatment or condition label of this sample denotes: therapeutic diphenylcyclopropenone sensitization with weekly scalp DPC. The starting material was whole blood, obtained in connection with sensitization to the hapten diphenylcyclopropenone (DPC). The receptor source for this set is a woman aged 50 to 60 with alopecia areata. Some clones in this sample may be carry-over from other donors' samples.

The chain uses TRBV19 and TRBJ2-2; D not resolved. Trimming removed 5 bases at V and 2 bases at J, with 12 bases between. CDR1 and CDR2 (germline): LNHDA, SQIVND (reference sequence). This CDR3 contains 15 residues. The CDR3 region is CASSLARINTGELFF. The DNA of the CDR3 is TGTGCCAGTAGTCTGGCTAGAATCAACACCGGGGAGCTGTTTTTT.

This clonotype was seen many times. J is TRBJ2-7 and V is TRBV6-1; D call uncertain. There are 15 residues in the CDR3. CDR1 and CDR2 (germline): MNHNS, SASEGT. V lost 2 bases to trimming and J lost 2 bases, with 13 bases between them. The CDR3 here is CASSEFFAGPYEQYF. In nucleotides, the CDR3 is TGTGCCAGCAGTGAATTTTTTGCAGGACCCTACGAGCAGTACTTC.

This clonotype has only a few counts. The rearrangement links TRBV5-4 to TRBJ1-2; possible D gene TRBD1, 5 bases. The germline V and J ends were trimmed by 4 bases and 4 bases, with 14 bases remaining between them. Germline CDR1 reads SGHNT; CDR2 reads YYREEE (reference sequence). This CDR3 comprises 14 residues. The CDR3 loop is CASSPTETGYGYTF. The CDR3, as DNA: TGTGCCAGCAGCCCGACAGAAACAGGCTATGGCTACACCTTC.

The genes are TRBV25-1 and TRBJ2-3; 11 nucleotides agree with TRBD2. The ends lost 0 bases at V and 2 bases at J; junction bases unmatched: 4. The CDR3 runs 17 residues. CDR1 MGHDK and CDR2 SYGVNS come from the germline V gene. The CDR3 protein is CASSEYPGLAATDTQYF. Here the CDR3 DNA reads TGTGCCAGCAGTGAATACCCGGGACTAGCGGCCACAGATACGCAGTATTTT.

This clonotype was seen repeatedly, ten times or more. V usage is TRBV12-3 or TRBV12-4 and J usage is TRBJ1-6, with D maybe TRBD1 (6 bases). Trimming cost V 4 bases and J 9 bases, with 16 bases left between them. This CDR3 comprises 15 residues. Here the CDR3 reads CASSSRRGAASPLHF. CDR3 in DNA: TGTGCCAGCAGTTCCCGCAGGGGCGCGGCTTCACCCCTCCACTTT.